This TCR beta chain was recovered during a study of T cell clonotyping in hematopoietic cell transplantation. Measured with immunoSEQ multiplex PCR; TCRdb has only the in-frame clones, and not every one. The table has 17,000 or so clones, over 90% seen once. The sequence was collected from a man in his forties in good health. Some clones in this sample may be carry-over from other donors' samples. Sequencing was performed on peripheral blood mononuclear cells.

The CDR3 is CASSTRQGYEQYF. The DNA of the CDR3 is TGTGCCAGCAGCACGCGACAGGGGTACGAGCAGTACTTC. The chain joins TRBV7-6 to TRBJ2-7; 8 positions agree with TRBD1. CDR3 length: 13 residues. The V gene's germline CDR1 is SGHVS and CDR2 FNYEAQ. Trimming removed 5 bases from V and 4 bases from J; junction bases left unmatched: 4.